The rows below give T cell receptor beta chains drawn from one sample of a study of CD8+ T cells in alopecia areata. Only in-frame clones appear in the TCRdb table, and some are missing; sequencing was by immunoSEQ multiplex PCR. Of around 100,000 clones listed, 70% to 90% were seen once; the top ten hold around 10%. Sequenced here: CD8+ T cells sorted from blood, sampled around week 30, from a patient treated with tofacitinib. All receptors derive from a human donor with alopecia areata. Both conserved end residues are part of each CDR3. A D gene is named only where the DNA matches it firmly. Part of the rows lack a size; the others show once, few, many or a class for expanded clones.

V: TRBV4-1
length: 16
D: .
size: .
J: TRBJ2-2
DNA: TGCGCCAGCAGCCAAGGTTTACAGGGAAACACCGGGGAGCTGTTTTTT
CDR3: CASSQGLQGNTGELFF

V: TRBV27
length: 16
D: TRBD2
size: .
J: TRBJ2-1
DNA: TGTGCCAGCAGTTTATTAGCGGGAGGGAACTACAATGAGCAGTTCTTC
CDR3: CASSLLAGGNYNEQFF

V: TRBV9
length: 15
D: TRBD2
size: .
J: TRBJ2-5
DNA: TGTGCCAGCAGCCCTGGGACTAGCGTTTTTGAGACCCAGTACTTC
CDR3: CASSPGTSVFETQYF

V: TRBV10-3
length: 16
D: TRBD1
size: .
J: TRBJ2-3
DNA: TGTGCCAGCAGTTACTCGGAGACAGGGGGCACAGATACGCAGTATTTT
CDR3: CASSYSETGGTDTQYF

V: TRBV20-1
length: 11
D: .
size: .
J: TRBJ2-5
DNA: TGCAGTGCTAGGGATCCCCCAGGGCAGTACTTC
CDR3: CSARDPPGQYF

V: TRBV5-4
length: 15
D: .
size: .
J: TRBJ2-3
DNA: TGTGCCAGCAGCTTGATTACAACAGGGGGGGAGACGCAGTATTTT
CDR3: CASSLITTGGETQYF

V: TRBV4-2
length: 17
D: .
size: .
J: TRBJ2-2
DNA: TGTGCCAGCAGCCAAGTGGGGACATCTGCGAACACCGGGGAGCTGTTTTTT
CDR3: CASSQVGTSANTGELFF

V: TRBV7-3
length: 14
D: .
size: .
J: TRBJ2-7
DNA: TGTGCCAGCAGCCCGGACGGGAACTCCTACGAGCAGTACTTC
CDR3: CASSPDGNSYEQYF

V: TRBV11-3
length: 12
D: .
size: .
J: TRBJ2-3
DNA: TGTGCCAGCAGCTTAGGCCCAGATACGCAGTATTTT
CDR3: CASSLGPDTQYF

V: TRBV27
length: 16
D: .
size: .
J: TRBJ1-2
DNA: TGTGCCAGCAGTTTTGATCGGGACCCCTCTAACTATGGCTACACCTTC
CDR3: CASSFDRDPSNYGYTF

V: TRBV14
length: 14
D: .
size: .
J: TRBJ1-2
DNA: TGTGCCAGCAGCCATGAAAGTACTAACTATGGCTACACCTTC
CDR3: CASSHESTNYGYTF

V: TRBV29-1
length: 14
D: TRBD2
size: once
J: TRBJ2-1
DNA: TGCAGCGTGGGACTAGCGGGAGGGTACAATGAGCAGTTCTTC
CDR3: CSVGLAGGYNEQFF

V: TRBV11-2
length: 17
D: .
size: .
J: TRBJ2-6
DNA: TGTGCCAGCAGCTTAGACGCTCTCGGCTCTGGGGCCAACGTCCTGACTTTC
CDR3: CASSLDALGSGANVLTF

V: TRBV27
length: 12
D: .
size: .
J: TRBJ2-7
DNA: TGTGCCAGCAGTTTATCGGGGTACGAGCAGTACTTC
CDR3: CASSLSGYEQYF

V: TRBV29-1
length: 15
D: .
size: .
J: TRBJ2-7
DNA: TGCAGCGTTGAAGTAGCAGCGGGTTACTCCTACGAGCAGTACTTC
CDR3: CSVEVAAGYSYEQYF

V: TRBV29-1
length: 15
D: TRBD1
size: .
J: TRBJ2-7
DNA: TGCAGCGTTGAAGATCAAAGGACAGGGGGCTACGAGCAGTACTTC
CDR3: CSVEDQRTGGYEQYF

V: TRBV4-1
length: 16
D: TRBD2
size: .
J: TRBJ2-1
DNA: TGCGCCAGCAGCCCGGGGCCTAGCGGGAGAGACAATGAGCAGTTCTTC
CDR3: CASSPGPSGRDNEQFF

V: TRBV30
length: 13
D: .
size: .
J: TRBJ2-5
DNA: TGTGCCTGGATCCAGGGGAGGCAAGAGACCCAGTACTTC
CDR3: CAWIQGRQETQYF

V: TRBV7-9
length: 12
D: .
size: .
J: TRBJ2-1
DNA: TGTGCCAGTAGAGACTTGTACAATGAGCAGTTCTTC
CDR3: CASRDLYNEQFF

V: TRBV30
length: 11
D: .
size: .
J: TRBJ2-2
DNA: TGTGCCTGGAGTGGCTCCGGGGAGCTGTTTTTT
CDR3: CAWSGSGELFF

V: TRBV29-1
length: 15
D: .
size: .
J: TRBJ2-3
DNA: TGCAGCGTGCAAGTGGCCGCATACTGGTTGGATACGCAGTATTTT
CDR3: CSVQVAAYWLDTQYF

V: TRBV4-1
length: 13
D: .
size: few
J: TRBJ2-5
DNA: TGCGCCAGCAGCCCCACGCTATGGGGGACCCAGTACTTC
CDR3: CASSPTLWGTQYF

V: TRBV10-3
length: 13
D: .
size: .
J: TRBJ2-7
DNA: TGTGCCATCAGCGAGACCCCGGGGAGCGAGCAGTACTTC
CDR3: CAISETPGSEQYF

V: TRBV9
length: 17
D: TRBD2
size: .
J: TRBJ2-5
DNA: TGTGCCAGCAGCGTAGCTGAGTTCGCGGGAGGCGGGGAGACCCAGTACTTC
CDR3: CASSVAEFAGGGETQYF

V: TRBV19
length: 14
D: .
size: .
J: TRBJ2-7
DNA: TGTGCCAGTAGTATAGGCATAGGGCTGTACGAGCAGTACTTC
CDR3: CASSIGIGLYEQYF

V: TRBV29-1
length: 13
D: TRBD2
size: .
J: TRBJ2-7
DNA: TGCAGCGTTGCTCCAGCGGGAGTGGACGAGCAGTACTTC
CDR3: CSVAPAGVDEQYF

V: TRBV7-9
length: 14
D: .
size: .
J: TRBJ1-4
DNA: TGTGCCAGCAGAAACGAGGGGGGAAATGAAAAACTGTTTTTT
CDR3: CASRNEGGNEKLFF

V: TRBV2
length: 14
D: .
size: once
J: TRBJ2-1
DNA: TGTGCCAGCAGTGAAATCGGGAGTAATGATGAGCAGTTCTTC
CDR3: CASSEIGSNDEQFF

V: TRBV6-5
length: 12
D: .
size: .
J: TRBJ2-7
DNA: TGTGCCAGCAGTTACGGGCCCTACGAGCAGTACTTC
CDR3: CASSYGPYEQYF

V: TRBV29-1
length: 11
D: .
size: .
J: TRBJ1-2
DNA: TGCAGCGTTGAAGAATTGGGCCTCTACACCTTC
CDR3: CSVEELGLYTF

V: TRBV27
length: 14
D: TRBD1
size: few
J: TRBJ2-7
DNA: TGTGCCAGCAGTCAGGTCAGGGGGCAGTACGAGCAGTACTTC
CDR3: CASSQVRGQYEQYF

V: TRBV4-1
length: 13
D: TRBD2
size: .
J: TRBJ2-1
DNA: TGCGCCAGCAGCCAGGCGCGGGAGAGTGAGCAGTTCTTC
CDR3: CASSQARESEQFF

V: TRBV7-9
length: 19
D: .
size: .
J: TRBJ1-1
DNA: TGTGCCAGCAGCCATCTAGGGCGGTCAGAAGGTGTGTCGAACACTGAAGCTTTCTTT
CDR3: CASSHLGRSEGVSNTEAFF

V: TRBV7-8
length: 12
D: .
size: .
J: TRBJ2-1
DNA: TGTGCCAGCAGCTTAGGACACAATGAGCAGTTCTTC
CDR3: CASSLGHNEQFF

V: TRBV11-2
length: 16
D: TRBD2
size: .
J: TRBJ2-7
DNA: TGTGCCAGCAGCTTGGTTACTAGCGGACCCATCTACGAGCAGTACTTC
CDR3: CASSLVTSGPIYEQYF

V: TRBV5-5
length: 16
D: .
size: .
J: TRBJ2-7
DNA: TGTGCCAGCAGCTCAGCCCGGGACCGAAGGAACTACGAGCAGTACTTC
CDR3: CASSSARDRRNYEQYF

V: TRBV27
length: 13
D: .
size: .
J: TRBJ2-7
DNA: TGTGCCAGCAGTTTACGCAAATCCTACGAGCAGTACTTC
CDR3: CASSLRKSYEQYF

V: TRBV15
length: 15
D: .
size: .
J: TRBJ2-1
DNA: TGTGCCACCAGCAGAGATGGAACAGGAGGGGATGAGCAGTTCTTC
CDR3: CATSRDGTGGDEQFF

V: TRBV19
length: 14
D: .
size: .
J: TRBJ2-1
DNA: TGTGCCAGTAGTCCGGGGTTTATGGGGAATGAGCAGTTCTTC
CDR3: CASSPGFMGNEQFF

V: TRBV30
length: 15
D: .
size: .
J: TRBJ2-7
DNA: TGTGCCTGGAGTGGAATCTTTGGGAGCTCCTACGAGCAGTACTTC
CDR3: CAWSGIFGSSYEQYF

V: TRBV29-1
length: 13
D: TRBD1
size: once
J: TRBJ2-2
DNA: TGCAGCGTAGGGACAGCGAACACCGGGGAGCTGTTTTTT
CDR3: CSVGTANTGELFF

V: TRBV9
length: 13
D: .
size: .
J: TRBJ2-1
DNA: TGTGCCAGCAGCGACAGAGTCCGCAATGAGCAGTTCTTC
CDR3: CASSDRVRNEQFF

V: TRBV5-5
length: 13
D: .
size: .
J: TRBJ1-1
DNA: TGTGCCAGCAGCTGGGCGTGGGCAACTGAAGCTTTCTTT
CDR3: CASSWAWATEAFF

V: TRBV27
length: 14
D: .
size: .
J: TRBJ1-5
DNA: TGTGCCAGCAGTCCCGGTTTAGGTATTCAGCCCCAGCATTTT
CDR3: CASSPGLGIQPQHF

V: TRBV19
length: 14
D: .
size: .
J: TRBJ1-1
DNA: TGTGCCAGTAGTATCTACAGGGAAAACACTGAAGCTTTCTTT
CDR3: CASSIYRENTEAFF

V: TRBV2
length: 15
D: TRBD2
size: .
J: TRBJ2-3
DNA: TGTGCCAGCAGTACCGGGAGGGGGAGCACAGATACGCAGTATTTT
CDR3: CASSTGRGSTDTQYF

V: TRBV27
length: 12
D: .
size: .
J: TRBJ2-1
DNA: TGTGCCAGGGGATACCGGGGGAATGAGCAGTTCTTC
CDR3: CARGYRGNEQFF

V: TRBV9
length: 13
D: .
size: .
J: TRBJ2-7
DNA: TGTGCCAGCAGCGTAGCCGAGTGGTCAAAGCAGTACTTC
CDR3: CASSVAEWSKQYF

V: TRBV19
length: 16
D: .
size: .
J: TRBJ2-3
DNA: TGTGCCAGTAGTAGCGGTGAGGAGGCTCGGACGGATACGCAGTATTTT
CDR3: CASSSGEEARTDTQYF

V: TRBV7-9
length: 17
D: .
size: .
J: TRBJ2-1
DNA: TGTGCCAGCAGCCCAGAGGTCAGTAGGGGGGCCTACAATGAGCAGTTCTTC
CDR3: CASSPEVSRGAYNEQFF

V: TRBV7-7
length: 16
D: .
size: .
J: TRBJ2-1
DNA: TGTGCCAGCAGCTTAGCGAGTTCGACACTTAGGGATGAGCAGTTCTTC
CDR3: CASSLASSTLRDEQFF

V: TRBV5-4
length: 15
D: TRBD2
size: .
J: TRBJ2-5
DNA: TGTGCCAGCAGCCAAGAGCGGGGGGGCCAAGAGACCCAGTACTTC
CDR3: CASSQERGGQETQYF

V: TRBV25-1
length: 15
D: TRBD2
size: .
J: TRBJ2-1
DNA: TGTGCCAGCAGTGAGGGGCGGGAGTGGTACAATGAGCAGTTCTTC
CDR3: CASSEGREWYNEQFF

V: TRBV6-6
length: 15
D: .
size: .
J: TRBJ2-5
DNA: TGTGCCAGCAGTTTAAACGAGGGTTCTGGGGAGACCCAGTACTTC
CDR3: CASSLNEGSGETQYF

V: TRBV2
length: 16
D: .
size: .
J: TRBJ2-1
DNA: TGTGCCAGCAGTGTGGGACACCGAGACTCCTACAATGAGCAGTTCTTC
CDR3: CASSVGHRDSYNEQFF

V: TRBV5-5
length: 13
D: .
size: .
J: TRBJ2-5
DNA: TGTGCCAGCCGGCCACCGCTGGTAGAGACCCAGTACTTC
CDR3: CASRPPLVETQYF

V: TRBV9
length: 13
D: TRBD1
size: .
J: TRBJ2-5
DNA: TGTGCCAGCAGCTCCGGACAGGGAGAGACCCAGTACTTC
CDR3: CASSSGQGETQYF

V: TRBV7-9
length: 16
D: .
size: .
J: TRBJ2-1
DNA: TGTGCCAGCAGCTTAGTAAGGCAGAGCTCCTACAATGAGCAGTTCTTC
CDR3: CASSLVRQSSYNEQFF

V: TRBV27
length: 15
D: TRBD1
size: .
J: TRBJ2-7
DNA: TGTGCCAGCAGTTTATCCAGACAGGGCCCCTACGAGCAGTACTTC
CDR3: CASSLSRQGPYEQYF

V: TRBV9
length: 14
D: .
size: once
J: TRBJ1-5
DNA: TGTGCCAGCAGCGTAGGCCCTTACGGTCAGCCCCAGCATTTT
CDR3: CASSVGPYGQPQHF